This T cell receptor beta chain derives from a study of T cell responses to AZD1222 COVID-19 vaccine. Study-wide points: Repertoire collection took place solely once the T cell response had peaked. The donor group comprised mostly white British people and more females; the analysis possibly underestimated clonal diversity. The study found Spike-specific TCR breadth and depth rose after two AZD1222 doses. Per reports, nearly half of all spike-specific TCRs target regions that are unmutated in variants.

The CDR3 extends over 15 amino acids. Germline trimming cut 0 bases from V and 7 bases from J; bases unmatched to any gene: 6. CDR1 and CDR2 (germline): SGHRS, YFSETQ. In the case of this clone: What it recognizes is unknown.

This table comes from immunoSEQ multiplex PCR, and its TCRdb copy is limited to in-frame clones, with some not included. The data show about 180,000 clones, with 80% to 90% seen just once and 3.5% to 4.5% held by the top ten. The clonotype comes from an adult who received the MenACWY meningococcal vaccine as a control. The rearrangement joins TRBV5-1 to TRBJ2-2; 7 nucleotides line up with TRBD1. The source material was peripheral blood, sampled 28 days after the second dose of the MenACWY control vaccine. In DNA form, the CDR3 reads TGCGCCAGCAGCTTGGAGGGGGCGTTAAGCGGGGAGCTGTTTTTT. Translating it yields CASSLEGALSGELFF.